A single sample is the source of the 6 T cell receptor beta chains below, sequenced in a study of T cell repertoires in cytomegalovirus infection. These receptors have no identified antigens. TCRdb passed the reads through MiXCR, listing each CDR3 protein once. The sample holds 100,000 to 150,000 distinct CDR3 sequences, roughly a third seen once. The specimen comprised CD8+ T cells from cultured PBMCs, sampled from culture after CMV antigen stimulation. Receptors were obtained from a human donor in good health (CMV status not recorded). Some clones in this sample may be carry-over from other donors' samples.

The chain recombines TRBV10-2 with TRBJ2-1; D perhaps matches TRBD1 (5 bases). In germline, CDR1 is WSHSY, CDR2 SAAADI. V was trimmed by 6 bases and J by 6 bases, leaving 18 bases between them. This CDR3 has 15 amino acids. The CDR3 loop is CASRDSDSSGNEQFF. The CDR3 DNA sequence: TGCGCCAGCAGGGATTCCGACAGCTCTGGCAATGAGCAGTTCTTC.

The genes are TRBV7-8 and TRBJ2-3; 7 positions agree with TRBD2. The germline gives CDR1 SGHVS, CDR2 FQNEAQ. This CDR3 has 18 residues. Trimming took 2 bases from V and 2 from J; bases not matched to a gene: 13. The DNA for the CDR3 is TGTGCCAGCAGCTTAAACCCGACTAGCCGTACTATCACAGATACGCAGTATTTT. Translation gives CASSLNPTSRTITDTQYF.

The CDR3 DNA follows: TGCGCCAGCAGCCAACCAGCGGGGCGGACAGATACGCAGTATTTT. Translating it yields CASSQPAGRTDTQYF. The chain joins TRBV4-1 to TRBJ2-3; 7 bases match TRBD2. The CDR3 is 15 amino acids. Germline V gene data show CDR1 as MGHRA and CDR2 as YSYEKL. V was clipped by 2 bases and J by 3 bases; unmatched bases: 5.

This chain connects TRBV12-5 to TRBJ2-1, with TRBD1 matching over 7 bases. CDR1 is LGHNT, CDR2 FRNRAP, per germline. After removal of 7 bases from V and 7 bases from J, the junction contained 13 bases not matched to a gene. The CDR3 totals 15 residues. CDR3 nucleotide sequence: TGTGCTAGTGACTCTGGGACAGCCTCTGCGAATGAGCAGTTCTTC. Translation: CASDSGTASANEQFF.

This clonotype has a handful of counts. V usage is TRBV25-1 and J usage is TRBJ2-7, with D tentatively TRBD1 (6 bases). V was clipped by 4 bases and J by 2 bases, with 18 bases between them. This CDR3 comprises 16 residues. Germline values: CDR1 MGHDK, CDR2 SYGVNS. The CDR3 DNA sequence: TGTGCCAGCAGTGGAGCAGGGGAGCTAATCCCCTACGAGCAGTACTTC. Its translation is CASSGAGELIPYEQYF.

V gene TRBV20-1 combines with J gene TRBJ2-3, with a weak D call TRBD2 (6 bases). The ends were cut back, 6 bases at V and 5 bases at J, with 27 bases in the middle. Germline CDR1 reads DFQATT; CDR2 reads SNEGSKA (reference sequence). CDR3 size: 17 residues. CDR3 nucleotide sequence: TGCAGTGCCTTGTCCCCGGGGACTCTACTTAACCTAGATACGCAGTATTTT. Translated, it gives CSALSPGTLLNLDTQYF.